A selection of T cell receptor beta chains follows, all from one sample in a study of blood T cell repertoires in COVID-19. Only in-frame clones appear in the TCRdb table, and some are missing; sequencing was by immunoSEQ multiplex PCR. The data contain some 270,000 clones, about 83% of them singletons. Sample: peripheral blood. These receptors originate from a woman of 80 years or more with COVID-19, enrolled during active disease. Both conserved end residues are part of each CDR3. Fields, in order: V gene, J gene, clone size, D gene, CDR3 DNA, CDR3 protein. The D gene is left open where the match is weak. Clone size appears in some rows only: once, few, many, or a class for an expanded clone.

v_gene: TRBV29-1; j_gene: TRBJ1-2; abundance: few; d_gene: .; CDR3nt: TGCAGCGTTGGAGTCGGAGAGAACTATGGCTACACCTTC; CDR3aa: CSVGVGENYGYTF
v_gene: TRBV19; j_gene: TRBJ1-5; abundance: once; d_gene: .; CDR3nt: TGTGCCAGTAGTATTCCAGGGGTCGGTAATCAGCCCCAGCATTTT; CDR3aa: CASSIPGVGNQPQHF
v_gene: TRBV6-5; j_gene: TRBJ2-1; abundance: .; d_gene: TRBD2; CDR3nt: TGTGCCAGCAGTTCCCTAGCGGGGGGAAAGAATGAGCAGTTCTTC; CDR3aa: CASSSLAGGKNEQFF
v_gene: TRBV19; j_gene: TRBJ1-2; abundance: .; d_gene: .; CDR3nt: TGTGCCAGTAACCTGCCGACAGAGCGAGCTAACTATGGCTACACCTTC; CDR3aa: CASNLPTERANYGYTF
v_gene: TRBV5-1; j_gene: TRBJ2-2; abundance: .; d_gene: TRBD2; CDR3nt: TGCGCCAGCAGCTTGGCTAGCGGGGGGCTCTACACCGGGGAGCTGTTTTTT; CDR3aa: CASSLASGGLYTGELFF
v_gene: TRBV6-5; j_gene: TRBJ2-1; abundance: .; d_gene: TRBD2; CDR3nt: TGTGCCAGCACTCCCTGGCGGGGGGGATACAATGAGCAGTTCTTC; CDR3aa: CASTPWRGGYNEQFF
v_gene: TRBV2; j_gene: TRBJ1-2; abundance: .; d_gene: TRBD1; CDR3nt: TGTGCCAGCAGTGAAGCTACAGGGGCCCATGGCTACACCTTC; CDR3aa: CASSEATGAHGYTF
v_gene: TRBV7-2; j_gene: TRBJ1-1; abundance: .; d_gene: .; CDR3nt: TGTGCCAGCAGCTTCAGGATGAACACTGAAGCTTTCTTT; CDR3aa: CASSFRMNTEAFF
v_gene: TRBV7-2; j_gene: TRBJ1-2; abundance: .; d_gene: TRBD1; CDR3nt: TGTGCCAGCAGCCTTAGAGTATCGACAGGGGGCGGGAATGGCTACACCTTC; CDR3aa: CASSLRVSTGGGNGYTF
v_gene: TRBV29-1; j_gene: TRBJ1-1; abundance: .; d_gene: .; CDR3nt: TGCAGCGTTGCCACCTTAGGTACAGTGAACACTGAAGCTTTCTTT; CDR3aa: CSVATLGTVNTEAFF
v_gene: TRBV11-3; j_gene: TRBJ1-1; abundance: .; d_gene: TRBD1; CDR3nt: TGTGCCAGCAGCCCCGGGACAGGGGCCGCTGAAGCTTTCTTT; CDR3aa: CASSPGTGAAEAFF
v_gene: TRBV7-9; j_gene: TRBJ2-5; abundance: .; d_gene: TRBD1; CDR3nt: TGTGCCAGCAGCTGGACAGGGCGTCAAGAGACCCAGTACTTC; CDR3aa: CASSWTGRQETQYF
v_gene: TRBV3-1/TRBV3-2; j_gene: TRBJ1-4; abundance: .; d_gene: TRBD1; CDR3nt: TGTGCCAGCGGGACAGGGGCGAATGAAAAACTGTTTTTT; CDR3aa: CASGTGANEKLFF
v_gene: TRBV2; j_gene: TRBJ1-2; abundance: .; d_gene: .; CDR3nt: TGTGCCAGCAGTCCTTCCCTCGACAGCTACTATGGCTACACCTTC; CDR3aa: CASSPSLDSYYGYTF
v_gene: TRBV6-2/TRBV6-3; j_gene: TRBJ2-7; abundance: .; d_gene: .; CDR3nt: TGTGCCAGCAGTTACTCGGCGGTTTTGAGCTCCTACGAGCAGTACTTC; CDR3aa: CASSYSAVLSSYEQYF
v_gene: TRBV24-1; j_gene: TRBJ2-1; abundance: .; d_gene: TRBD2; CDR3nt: TGTGCCACCAGTGCTACGACTAGCGGGGGAGGGGAGCAGTTCTTC; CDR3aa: CATSATTSGGGEQFF
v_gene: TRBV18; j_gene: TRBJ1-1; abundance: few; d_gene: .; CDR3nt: TGTGCCAGCTCAGTGGGGAGCACTGAAGCTTTCTTT; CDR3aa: CASSVGSTEAFF
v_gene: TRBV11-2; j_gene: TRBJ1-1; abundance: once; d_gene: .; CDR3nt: TGTGCCAGCAGCTTAGGAGTGAACACTGAAGCTTTCTTT; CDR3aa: CASSLGVNTEAFF
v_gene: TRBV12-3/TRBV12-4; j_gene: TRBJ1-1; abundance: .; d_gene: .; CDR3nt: TGTGCCAGCAGTAGGTTGGGAGGCACTGAAGCTTTCTTT; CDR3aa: CASSRLGGTEAFF
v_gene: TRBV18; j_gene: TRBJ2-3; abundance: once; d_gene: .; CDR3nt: TGTGCCAGCTCCCCAGGGGGGGGCACAGATACGCAGTATTTT; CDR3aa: CASSPGGGTDTQYF
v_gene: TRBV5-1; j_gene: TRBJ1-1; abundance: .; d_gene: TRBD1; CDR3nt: TGCGCCAGCAGACAGGGGGTGAACACTGAAGCTTTCTTT; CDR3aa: CASRQGVNTEAFF
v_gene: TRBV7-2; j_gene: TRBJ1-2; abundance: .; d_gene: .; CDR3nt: TGTGCCAGCAGCATCGACAGATATGGCTACACCTTC; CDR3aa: CASSIDRYGYTF